What follows is one T cell receptor (beta chain) and its context. Its specificity is unknown. The sample is drawn from a study of shared clonotypes between healthy human individuals. Study background: Every donor yielded three CD4 naive, three CD4 memory, two CD8 naive and one CD8 memory plate.

Germline lookup yields CDR1 MNHEY and CDR2 SVGAGI. The CDR3 consists of 16 residues. After removal of 2 bases from V and 6 bases from J, the junction contained 12 bases not matched to a gene. At a deep level, the assay was run. Sorted-subset replicate PCRs used around 200 ng of genomic DNA. This amount corresponded to 30,000 to 35,000 T cell genomes. TCRdb's table, derived via immunoSEQ multiplex PCR, lists solely in-frame clones and lacks some. The data hold around 2.1 million clones, with 85% to 95% observed a single time. Study-wide results and limits: In having few donors, the study represented limited genetic and exposure-history diversity.

CD45RO-negative, CCR7-selected cells formed the naive CD8 fraction, which excluded terminally differentiated effector memory CD45RA+ cells. This chain joins TRBV6-5 and TRBJ2-7; 8 positions match TRBD1. The sequencing input was naive CD8+ T cells from PBMCs. The receptor was isolated from a young man in good health. Some clones in this sample may be carry-over from other donors' samples. In DNA form, the CDR3 reads TGTGCCAGCAGTTACGGCCGTGGGACAGGAGGCCCCGAGCAGTACTTC. Amino acids: CASSYGRGTGGPEQYF.